The following is a T cell receptor beta chain sequence with its context. Profiles of TCR beta VDJ and CDR3 were generated from a genomic DNA template. TCRdb recomputed calls from the reads with MiXCR, one row per CDR3 protein. The sample holds under 500,000 distinct CDR3 sequences; approximately 32% are singletons and the top ten take approximately 0.82%. Patients picked for sequencing had shown CD8+CD57+ cell expansion detected by flow cytometry. This record comes from a study of CD8+CD57+ T cells in acquired aplastic anemia. About the study: DNA recovered from sorted CD4+ and CD8+ cells had a mean of approximately 3.2 ug.

Germline V lookup: CDR1 ENHRY, CDR2 SYGVKD. Trimming took 9 bases from V and 5 from J, leaving 13 bases between them. The CDR3 runs to 12 residues. V usage is TRBV10-3 and J usage is TRBJ1-1; unclear D gene. This receptor was taken from a human donor with aplastic anemia. Material for sequencing was sorted CD4+, CD8+, or CD8+CD57+ T cells (not recorded which) from PBMCs. The CDR3 sequence is CAISLGETEAFF. For the CDR3, the DNA is TGTGCCATTTCACTAGGAGAAACTGAAGCTTTCTTT.